The entry below describes one T cell receptor beta chain. The method was immunoSEQ multiplex PCR; TCRdb's version includes in-frame clones alone and lacks a portion of them. The sample includes some 120,000 clones, roughly 92% of them seen just once. This entry is derived from a study of control samples from healthy donors and cancer patients. Trimming cost V 3 bases and J 0 bases, with 6 bases left between them. The CDR3 extends over 14 amino acids. Per the germline V gene, CDR1 is SGHDT and CDR2 is YYEEEE. The chain employs TRBV5-6 and TRBJ2-2; D is undetermined. The TCR sequence derives from a man aged 25-40 years in good health. Sequencing input: blood. The CDR3 loop reads CASSSISNTGELFF. CDR3 bases: TGTGCCAGCAGCTCAATCTCGAACACCGGGGAGCTGTTTTTT.